This TCR beta chain was recorded in a study of human T cells and chemical hapten exposure (dated by TCRdb to about 2021). Regarding the complete study: For sensitization, 2% DPC in acetone was applied to a roughly 2 cm by roughly 2 cm area of upper inner arm skin. Blood samples were taken from patients before sensitization (week 0) and then at 2, 6 and about 24 weeks after DPC sensitization. Throughout the study period of approximately 23 weeks, patients also received therapeutic DPC doses to the scalp every week. This study followed changes in the peripheral blood TCR repertoire in vivo during primary and secondary sensitization of alopecia patients to the hapten diphenylcyclopropenone (DPC). For TCR sequencing, blood came from 25 to 35 alopecia patients at anywhere from one to four time points (pre-sensitization, 2, 6 and 24 weeks). The mostly female patient cohort included alopecia areata with under or over 50% scalp involvement, alopecia totalis and alopecia universalis. Patch testing was performed on the upper back with Finn chambers containing 0.01% DPC, and the patch tests were scored after 6 days according to International Contact Dermatitis Research Group standards. Libraries were pooled for sequencing, and variation in per-sample TCR yields was attributed mainly to small differences in library volumes within the pool. Beyond this particular receptor, the publication reports: Compared with pre-sensitization or healthy control sets, expanded TCRs formed significantly more large CDR3 similarity clusters, which is consistent with antigen-driven responses. DPC sensitization did not change the number of TCRs with a frequency above 1 in 1000, and there was no evidence of changes in global repertoire structure. Patch test score correlated positively with the number of PT1 expanded TCRs, reaching significance at thresholds 8, 16 and 32 but not at 4. Repeated subsampling changed both the strength of the expansion versus patch-test correlation and the threshold at which that correlation became significant. Because all patients had alopecia, a presumed autoimmune disease, the immune response of the patients might differ from that of healthy individuals.

At the junction V is shortened by 0 bases and J by 1 base, with 3 bases in between. As encoded in the germline V gene, CDR1 is SGHVS while CDR2 is FQNEAQ. The CDR3 covers 13 residues, taking in both the cysteine and the phenylalanine. Just CDR3 DNA is preserved here, 39 bases in frame from base 1. Library preparation was by RACE. The reads were generated on a NextSeq 500. Library preparation attached unique molecular identifiers to individual cDNA molecules for quantitative, reproducible TCR counting. From each blood RNA sample, both TCR alpha and TCR beta chains were sequenced. The study's processing was this. Samples had a median of roughly 87,000 TCRs, with a range from about 23,224 to 750,000. V, J and CDR3 annotation of the TCR reads was carried out using the Decombinator software suite. Every sample was subsampled to the same number of TCRs (28,000) for the PS versus PT1 abundance plots. Expanded TCRs were defined as absent before sensitization and observed at least eight times at the 2-week time point. TCRdb took the public reads, trimmed them with fastp at Q25, ran MiXCR for clone calling and kept in-frame beta chains. Each CDR3 protein appears once, grouped with its most common genes and DNA. The V and J calls here are based on TCRdb, not the publication. The sample table records fewer than 95,000 distinct CDR3 sequences; roughly 9.6% of these occur just once. Together, the top ten hold roughly 2.3% of the sample.

With respect to this clonotype: Its binding antigen is unknown. No much larger clone is present one base from it, and per-base qualities are unavailable.

Read against the paper, the sample's time point label means: patch test 2, 6 weeks after DPC sensitization. Reading the label with the study, this specimen's treatment or condition is: therapeutic diphenylcyclopropenone sensitization with weekly scalp DPC. At every patch-test visit, the blood draw took place before the patch test was put on. Patients were eligible if aged 18 to 70, diagnosed with alopecia and judged suitable for DPC therapy, and pregnant patients were excluded. Total RNA was isolated from unfractionated whole blood collected in Tempus Blood RNA tubes. The source is a man aged 40-49 years with alopecia areata. Some clones in this sample may be carry-over from other donors' samples. Recombination connected TRBV7-8 to TRBJ1-2; there is no confident call for the D gene. The source material was whole blood, sampled in connection with sensitization to the hapten diphenylcyclopropenone (DPC). The bases are TGTGCCAGCAGCTTAGCGGTTAACTATGGCTACACCTTC. This yields the protein CASSLAVNYGYTF.